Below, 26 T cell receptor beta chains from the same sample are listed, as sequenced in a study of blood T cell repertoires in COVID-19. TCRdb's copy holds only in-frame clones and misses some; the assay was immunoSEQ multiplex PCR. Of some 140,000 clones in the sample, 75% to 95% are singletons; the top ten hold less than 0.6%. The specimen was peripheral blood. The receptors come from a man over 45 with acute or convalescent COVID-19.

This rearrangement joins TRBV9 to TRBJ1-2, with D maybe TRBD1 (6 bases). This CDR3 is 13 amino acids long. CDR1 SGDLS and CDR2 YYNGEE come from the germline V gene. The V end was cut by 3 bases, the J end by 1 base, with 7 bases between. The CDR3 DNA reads TGTGCCAGCAGCGACAGGGTTAACTATGGCTACACCTTC. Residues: CASSDRVNYGYTF.

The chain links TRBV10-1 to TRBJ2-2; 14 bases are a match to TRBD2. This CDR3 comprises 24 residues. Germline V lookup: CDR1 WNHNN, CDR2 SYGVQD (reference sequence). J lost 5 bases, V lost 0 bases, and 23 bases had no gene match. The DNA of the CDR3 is TGCGCCAGCAGTGAGTCCCCCCCGAGCAGTATGGGACTAGCGGGAGAGTCTGGGACCGGGGAGCTGTTTTTT. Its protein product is CASSESPPSSMGLAGESGTGELFF.

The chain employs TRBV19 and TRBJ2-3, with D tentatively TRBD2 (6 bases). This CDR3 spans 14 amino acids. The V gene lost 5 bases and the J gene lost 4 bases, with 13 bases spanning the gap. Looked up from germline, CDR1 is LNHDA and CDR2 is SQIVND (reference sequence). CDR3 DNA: TGTGCCAGTAGTCGCGGGATTGTTGCAGATACGCAGTATTTT. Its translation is CASSRGIVADTQYF.

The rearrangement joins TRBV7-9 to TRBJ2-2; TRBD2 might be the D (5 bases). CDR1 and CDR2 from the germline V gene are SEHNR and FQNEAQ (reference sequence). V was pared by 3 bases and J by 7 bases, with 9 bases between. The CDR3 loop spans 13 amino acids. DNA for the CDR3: TGTGCCAGCAGCTTTGAGGGTCTCGGGGAGCTGTTTTTT. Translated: CASSFEGLGELFF.

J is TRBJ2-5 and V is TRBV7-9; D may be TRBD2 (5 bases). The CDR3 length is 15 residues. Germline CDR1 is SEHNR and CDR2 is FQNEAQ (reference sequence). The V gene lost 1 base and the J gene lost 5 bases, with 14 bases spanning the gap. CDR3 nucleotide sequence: TGTGCCAGCAGCTTAGTAAGAGAGGGTCGCGAGACCCAGTACTTC. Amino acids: CASSLVREGRETQYF.

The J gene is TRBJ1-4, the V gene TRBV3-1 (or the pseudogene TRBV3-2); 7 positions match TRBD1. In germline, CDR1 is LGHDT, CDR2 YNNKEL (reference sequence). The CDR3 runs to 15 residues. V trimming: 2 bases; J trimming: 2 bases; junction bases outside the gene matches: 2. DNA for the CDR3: TGTGCCAGCAGCCAACGAGGGGGCACTAATGAAAAACTGTTTTTT. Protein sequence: CASSQRGGTNEKLFF.

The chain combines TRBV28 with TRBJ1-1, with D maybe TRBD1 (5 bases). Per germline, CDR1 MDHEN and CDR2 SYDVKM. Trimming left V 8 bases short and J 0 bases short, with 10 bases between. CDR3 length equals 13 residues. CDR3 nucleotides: TGTGCCAGCTCCCGGGGGGTGAACACTGAAGCTTTCTTT. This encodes CASSRGVNTEAFF.

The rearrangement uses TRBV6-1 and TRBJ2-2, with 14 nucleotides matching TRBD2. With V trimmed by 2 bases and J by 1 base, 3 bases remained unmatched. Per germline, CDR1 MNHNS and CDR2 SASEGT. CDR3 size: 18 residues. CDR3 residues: CASSERLAGGLNTGELFF. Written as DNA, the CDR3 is TGTGCCAGCAGTGAAAGACTAGCGGGGGGGTTGAACACCGGGGAGCTGTTTTTT.

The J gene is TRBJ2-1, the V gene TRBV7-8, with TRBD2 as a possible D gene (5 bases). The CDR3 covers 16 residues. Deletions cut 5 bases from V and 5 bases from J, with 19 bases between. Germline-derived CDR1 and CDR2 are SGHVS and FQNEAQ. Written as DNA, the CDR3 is TGTGCCAGCAGCACCCGATTCCTTCTACTAGACAATGAGCAGTTCTTC. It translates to CASSTRFLLLDNEQFF.

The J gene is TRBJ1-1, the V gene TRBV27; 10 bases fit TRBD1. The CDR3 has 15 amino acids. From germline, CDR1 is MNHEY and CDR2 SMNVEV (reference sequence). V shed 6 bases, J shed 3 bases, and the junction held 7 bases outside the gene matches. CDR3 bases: TGTGCCAGCAGCCCGACCGGGACAGGGGACACTGAAGCTTTCTTT. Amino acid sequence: CASSPTGTGDTEAFF.

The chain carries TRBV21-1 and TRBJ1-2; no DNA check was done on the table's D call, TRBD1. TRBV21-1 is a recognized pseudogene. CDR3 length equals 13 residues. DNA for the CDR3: TGTGCCAGCACCGAGAAGGGGGACTATGGCTACACCTTC. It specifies CASTEKGDYGYTF.

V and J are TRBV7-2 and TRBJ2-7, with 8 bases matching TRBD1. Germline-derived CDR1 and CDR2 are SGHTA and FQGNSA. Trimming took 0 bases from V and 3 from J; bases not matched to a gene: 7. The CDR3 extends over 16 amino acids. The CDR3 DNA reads TGTGCCAGCAGCTTAGCGTTGGCAGGGGGCATCTACGAGCAGTACTTC. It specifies CASSLALAGGIYEQYF. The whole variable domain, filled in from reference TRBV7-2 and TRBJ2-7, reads GAGVSQSPSNKVTEKGKDVELRCDPISGHTALYWYRQSLGQGLEFLIYFQGNSAPDKSGLPSDRFSAERTGGSVSTLTIQRTQQEDSAVYLCASSLALAGGIYEQYFGPGTRLTVT.

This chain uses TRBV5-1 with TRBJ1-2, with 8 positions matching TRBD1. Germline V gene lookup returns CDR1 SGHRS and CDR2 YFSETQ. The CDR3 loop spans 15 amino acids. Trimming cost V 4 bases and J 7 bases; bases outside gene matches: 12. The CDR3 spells CASSPGQGFGGGYTF. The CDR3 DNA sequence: TGCGCCAGCAGCCCCGGACAGGGTTTTGGTGGTGGCTACACCTTC.

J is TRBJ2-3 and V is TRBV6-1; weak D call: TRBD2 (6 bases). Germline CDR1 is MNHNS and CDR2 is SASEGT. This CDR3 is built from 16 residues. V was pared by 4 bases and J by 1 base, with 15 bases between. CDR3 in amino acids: CASSAIGGIGTDTQYF. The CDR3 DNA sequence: TGTGCCAGCAGTGCAATCGGGGGAATTGGCACAGATACGCAGTATTTT.

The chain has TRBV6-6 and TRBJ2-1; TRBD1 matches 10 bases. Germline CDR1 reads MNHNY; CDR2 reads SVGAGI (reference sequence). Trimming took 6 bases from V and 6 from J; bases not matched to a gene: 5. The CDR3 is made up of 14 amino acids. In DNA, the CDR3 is TGTGCCAGCAGCTGGACAGGGGGTGGCAATGAGCAGTTCTTC. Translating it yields CASSWTGGGNEQFF.

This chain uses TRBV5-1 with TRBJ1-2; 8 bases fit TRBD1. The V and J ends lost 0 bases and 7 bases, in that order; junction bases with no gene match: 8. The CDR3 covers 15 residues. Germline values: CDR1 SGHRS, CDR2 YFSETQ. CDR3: CASSLVSDRASGYTF. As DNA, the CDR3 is TGCGCCAGCAGCTTGGTCTCGGACAGGGCTAGTGGCTACACCTTC.

The CDR3 DNA reads TGTGCCATCAGTGAGTCCCTTAGCGGGAGTGGTAATGAGCAGTTCTTC. Residues: CAISESLSGSGNEQFF. The chain links TRBV10-3 to TRBJ2-1, with 9 bases lining up with TRBD2. Germline CDR1 is ENHRY and CDR2 is SYGVKD. The V gene end was trimmed by 0 bases and the J gene end by 7 bases; junction bases not matched to a gene: 7. The CDR3 runs to 16 residues.

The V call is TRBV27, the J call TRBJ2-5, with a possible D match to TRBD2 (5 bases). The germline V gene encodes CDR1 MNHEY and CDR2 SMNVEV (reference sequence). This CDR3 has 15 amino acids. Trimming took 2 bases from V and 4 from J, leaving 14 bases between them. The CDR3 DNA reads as TGTGCCAGCAGTTTAGTGGGAGAACTTGGAGAGACCCAGTACTTC. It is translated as CASSLVGELGETQYF.

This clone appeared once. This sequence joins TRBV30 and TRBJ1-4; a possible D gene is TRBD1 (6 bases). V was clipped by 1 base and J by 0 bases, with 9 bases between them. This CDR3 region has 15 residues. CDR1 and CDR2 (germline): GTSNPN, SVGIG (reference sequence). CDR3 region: CAWSETGSTNEKLFF. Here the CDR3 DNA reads TGTGCCTGGAGTGAAACAGGGTCAACTAATGAAAAACTGTTTTTT.

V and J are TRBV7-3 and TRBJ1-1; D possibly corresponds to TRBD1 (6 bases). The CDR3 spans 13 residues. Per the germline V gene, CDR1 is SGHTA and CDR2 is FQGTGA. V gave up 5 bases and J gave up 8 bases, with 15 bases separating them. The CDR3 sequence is CASSAEPGTEAFF. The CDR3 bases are TGTGCCAGCAGCGCAGAGCCCGGGACAGAAGCTTTCTTT.

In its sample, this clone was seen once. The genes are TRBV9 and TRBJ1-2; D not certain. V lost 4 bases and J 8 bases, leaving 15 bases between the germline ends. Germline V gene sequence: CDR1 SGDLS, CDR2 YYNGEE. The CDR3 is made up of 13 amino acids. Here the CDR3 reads CASSPTLGRGYTF. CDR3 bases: TGTGCCAGCAGCCCCACTCTCGGGAGAGGCTACACCTTC.

CDR3 region: CASSQFAGQSARNTIYF. The CDR3 DNA reads as TGTGCCAGCAGCCAGTTCGCGGGACAGTCGGCAAGAAACACCATATATTTT. This chain joins TRBV14 and TRBJ1-3, with 7 bases fitting TRBD1. The V and J ends lost 3 bases and 5 bases, in that order; junction bases with no gene match: 13. The CDR3 is made up of 17 amino acids. Germline V CDR1 and CDR2: SGHDN, FVKESK.

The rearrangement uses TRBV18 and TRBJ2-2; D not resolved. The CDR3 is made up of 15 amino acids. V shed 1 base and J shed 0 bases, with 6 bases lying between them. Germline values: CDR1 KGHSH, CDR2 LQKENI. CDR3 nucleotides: TGTGCCAGCTCACCACTGGAGACGAACACCGGGGAGCTGTTTTTT. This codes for CASSPLETNTGELFF.

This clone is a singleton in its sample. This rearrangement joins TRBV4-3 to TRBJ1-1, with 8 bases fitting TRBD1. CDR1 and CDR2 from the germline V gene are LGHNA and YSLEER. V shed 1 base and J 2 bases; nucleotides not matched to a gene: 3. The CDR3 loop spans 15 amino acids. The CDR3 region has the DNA TGCGCCAGCAGCCAAGGGACAGGGATAAACACTGAAGCTTTCTTT. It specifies CASSQGTGINTEAFF.

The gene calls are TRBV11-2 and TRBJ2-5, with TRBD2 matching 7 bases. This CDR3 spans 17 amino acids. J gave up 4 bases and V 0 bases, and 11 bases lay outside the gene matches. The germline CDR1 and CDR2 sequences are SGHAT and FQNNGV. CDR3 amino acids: CASSLDPLADFLETQYF. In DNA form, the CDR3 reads TGTGCCAGCAGCTTAGATCCGCTAGCGGATTTTTTAGAGACCCAGTACTTC. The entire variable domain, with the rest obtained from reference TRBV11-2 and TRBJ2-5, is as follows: EAGVAQSPRYKIIEKRQSVAFWCNPISGHATLYWYQQILGQGPKLLIQFQNNGVVDDSQLPKDRFSAERLKGVDSTLKIQPAKLEDSAVYLCASSLDPLADFLETQYFGPGTRLLVL.

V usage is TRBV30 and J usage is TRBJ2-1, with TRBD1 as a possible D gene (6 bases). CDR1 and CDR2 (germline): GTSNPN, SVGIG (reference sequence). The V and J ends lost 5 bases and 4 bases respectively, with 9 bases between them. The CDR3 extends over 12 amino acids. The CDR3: CAWGQIYNEQFF. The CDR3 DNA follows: TGTGCCTGGGGACAGATATACAATGAGCAGTTCTTC.